Included here is one T cell receptor (beta chain) sequence, with context. Its antigen is unknown. The TCR beta libraries were generated through quantitative 5'-RACE incorporating molecular barcodes. TCRdb processed the 5' RACE reads anew with MiXCR; each CDR3 protein has one entry. The sample lists 750,000 to 850,000 distinct CDR3 sequences; 12% were seen once. The sample originates from a study of CD8 T cells in ankylosing spondylitis. The study, taken as a whole, reports: Disease-linked clones displayed a CD8+ phenotype and appeared relatively rarely in peripheral blood. Within matched ankylosing spondylitis synovial fluid, disease-linked clones were reportedly significantly enriched. In synovial fluid and blood from reactive arthritis, some motif variants were previously reported. Characteristic, it appeared, of ankylosing spondylitis blood was a TCR beta motif of eight highly homologous variants.

Trimming shortened V by 4 bases and J by 1 base, and 13 bases separated the two germline ends. The CDR3 is 15 residues long. Germline assignment: CDR1 SGHRS and CDR2 YFSETQ. This TCR was recovered from a male donor with ankylosing spondylitis. The sequencing input was blood, either unsorted or a sorted T cell fraction (not recorded which). The J gene is TRBJ2-3, the V gene TRBV5-1; D remains ambiguous. In DNA, the CDR3 is TGCGCCAGCAGCCCTGACCCGTCTGGCACAGATACGCAGTATTTT. Translation: CASSPDPSGTDTQYF.